The 27 T cell receptor beta chains below come from one sample, sequenced in a study of T cell changes during pregnancy in multiple sclerosis. The protocol was immunoSEQ multiplex PCR, while the TCRdb copy is restricted to in-frame clones and leaves out a portion. The data contain about 56,000 clones, roughly nine tenths of them singletons. This material consisted of CD4+ T cells from peripheral blood mononuclear cells, taken in the third trimester of pregnancy. The receptor set was obtained from a female donor with multiple sclerosis, enrolled in a pregnancy study.

V is TRBV13 and J is TRBJ2-7; a weak D match, TRBD2 (6 bases). Germline CDR1 is PRHDT and CDR2 is FYEKMQ (reference sequence). There are 16 residues in the CDR3. V was cut by 3 bases and J by 6 bases, with 21 bases left in between. CDR3 loop: CASSFQGLRVSGEQYF. The DNA for the CDR3 is TGTGCCAGCAGCTTTCAGGGACTCCGGGTATCCGGCGAGCAGTACTTC.

This clone occurred once. The rearrangement joins TRBV7-9 to TRBJ1-2; tentatively, D is TRBD1 (5 bases). V was pared by 4 bases and J by 8 bases, with 8 bases between. Germline V gene lookup returns CDR1 SEHNR and CDR2 FQNEAQ (reference sequence). The CDR3 is 11 amino acids. This chain's CDR3 is CASSYTGGYTF. CDR3 DNA sequence: TGTGCCAGCAGCTACACAGGAGGCTACACCTTC.

This sequence joins TRBV7-9 and TRBJ2-1, with 10 positions matching TRBD2. The CDR3 runs 17 residues. The germline V gene encodes CDR1 SEHNR and CDR2 FQNEAQ (reference sequence). J gave up 8 bases and V 3 bases, and 13 bases lay outside the gene matches. This CDR3 is CASSFGSSGRFVDEQFF. For the CDR3, the DNA is TGTGCCAGCAGCTTTGGTTCTAGCGGGAGATTCGTTGATGAGCAGTTCTTC.

The chain links TRBV19 to TRBJ1-3; 7 nucleotides agree with TRBD1. Trimming at V came to 8 bases and at J to 0 bases, leaving 13 bases not matched to a gene. The CDR3 totals 17 residues. In germline, CDR1 is LNHDA, CDR2 SQIVND (reference sequence). CDR3: CASSSTGLRSSGNTIYF. For the CDR3, the DNA is TGTGCCAGTTCTTCGACAGGGCTCCGAAGCTCTGGAAACACCATATATTTT.

The chain employs TRBV19 and TRBJ2-5; D uncertain. This CDR3 comprises 13 residues. Trimming left V 3 bases short and J 6 bases short, with 11 bases between. The germline V gene encodes CDR1 LNHDA and CDR2 SQIVND (reference sequence). The CDR3 DNA is TGTGCCAGTAGTATGAGCGTACACAAGACCCAGTACTTC. This encodes CASSMSVHKTQYF.

This chain joins TRBV7-9 and TRBJ2-5, with a weak D call TRBD2 (6 bases). The germline V and J ends were trimmed by 1 base and 2 bases, with 8 bases remaining between them. Germline V gene sequence: CDR1 SEHNR, CDR2 FQNEAQ (reference sequence). The CDR3 extends over 14 amino acids. The CDR3 spells CASSLGGGQETQYF. CDR3 nucleotides: TGTGCCAGCAGCTTAGGGGGAGGACAAGAGACCCAGTACTTC.

The chain couples TRBV7-2 to TRBJ2-3, with TRBD2 matching over 10 bases. Germline V gene lookup returns CDR1 SGHTA and CDR2 FQGNSA. The CDR3 is 15 amino acids. J was trimmed by 1 base and V by 5 bases; bases with no gene match: 3. The CDR3 protein is CASSPGTSGTDTQYF. Here the CDR3 DNA reads TGTGCCAGCAGCCCCGGGACTAGCGGCACAGATACGCAGTATTTT.

This clone showed up just once. The V and J genes are TRBV30 and TRBJ2-3, with TRBD1 as a possible D gene (5 bases). Germline V gives CDR1 GTSNPN, CDR2 SVGIG (reference sequence). Trimming removed 0 bases from V and 6 bases from J, with 7 bases in between. This CDR3 has 12 amino acids. The CDR3 DNA sequence: TGTGCCTGGAGTGTAGGGGTTGATACGCAGTATTTT. Its translation is CAWSVGVDTQYF.

The genes are TRBV6-1 and TRBJ2-3, with a tentative D call TRBD2 (6 bases). V was shortened by 0 bases and J by 9 bases, with 13 bases between the two germline ends. The CDR3 extends over 14 amino acids. Germline CDR1 and CDR2: MNHNS and SASEGT. This CDR3 reads CASSEASAGYTQYF. In DNA, the CDR3 is TGTGCCAGCAGTGAAGCTTCGGCGGGGTACACGCAGTATTTT.

The chain links TRBV18 to TRBJ2-3, with D tentatively TRBD2 (6 bases). The CDR3 length is 15 residues. Germline V gene sequence: CDR1 KGHSH, CDR2 LQKENI. Trimming took off 0 bases at V and 1 base at J, with 8 bases between the two ends. The CDR3 nucleotides are TGTGCCAGCTCACCACCTTCGGGGGGCACAGATACGCAGTATTTT. Translation: CASSPPSGGTDTQYF. Drawing the rest from reference TRBV18 and TRBJ2-3, the complete variable domain is NAGVMQNPRHLVRRRGQEARLRCSPMKGHSHVYWYRQLPEEGLKFMVYLQKENIIDESGMPKERFSAEFPKEGPSILRIQQVVRGDSAAYFCASSPPSGGTDTQYFGPGTRLTVL.

The V call is TRBV30, the J call TRBJ1-5; no definite D call. V dropped 0 bases and J dropped 0 bases, with 9 bases sitting between them. The V gene's germline CDR1 is GTSNPN and CDR2 SVGIG (reference sequence). The CDR3 covers 15 residues. The CDR3 reads CAWSVTGDSNQPQHF. Here the CDR3 DNA reads TGTGCCTGGAGTGTAACCGGAGATAGCAATCAGCCCCAGCATTTT.

The chain joins TRBV11-2 to TRBJ2-3; D not resolved. The CDR3 totals 15 residues. V gave up 5 bases and J gave up 2 bases, with 14 bases separating them. From germline, CDR1 is SGHAT and CDR2 FQNNGV. DNA for the CDR3: TGTGCCAGCAGCCCGCTTTTTACTGACACAGATACGCAGTATTTT. Protein: CASSPLFTDTDTQYF. Complete variable domain (other parts from reference TRBV11-2 and TRBJ2-3): EAGVAQSPRYKIIEKRQSVAFWCNPISGHATLYWYQQILGQGPKLLIQFQNNGVVDDSQLPKDRFSAERLKGVDSTLKIQPAKLEDSAVYLCASSPLFTDTDTQYFGPGTRLTVL.

J is TRBJ2-5 and V is TRBV9; 8 bases fit TRBD2. CDR1 SGDLS and CDR2 YYNGEE come from the germline V gene. The CDR3 consists of 14 residues. The V gene end was trimmed by 4 bases and the J gene end by 3 bases; junction bases not matched to a gene: 5. The CDR3 spells CASSLRAGEETQYF. CDR3 in DNA: TGTGCCAGCAGCCTCCGAGCGGGAGAAGAGACCCAGTACTTC.

CDR3: CAWSRGLAGSNEQFF. CDR3 DNA sequence: TGTGCCTGGAGTAGAGGACTAGCGGGTTCCAATGAGCAGTTCTTC. The chain links TRBV30 to TRBJ2-1; 11 bases fit TRBD2. Germline CDR1 and CDR2: GTSNPN and SVGIG (reference sequence). The V gene end was trimmed by 2 bases and the J gene end by 6 bases; junction bases not matched to a gene: 6. The CDR3 totals 15 residues. Variable domain in full (rest from reference TRBV30 and TRBJ2-1): SQTIHQWPATLVQPVGSPLSLECTVEGTSNPNLYWYRQAAGRGLQLLFYSVGIGQISSEVPQNLSASRPQDRQFILSSKKLLLSDSGFYLCAWSRGLAGSNEQFFGPGTRLTVL.

V and J are TRBV6-5 and TRBJ1-4; TRBD1 matches at 11 bases. The ends lost 6 bases at V and 7 bases at J; junction bases unmatched: 7. Germline V gene sequence: CDR1 MNHEY, CDR2 SVGAGI. The CDR3 has 15 amino acids. CDR3 DNA sequence: TGTGCCAGCAGCCCTATGGGACAGGGGGGTGAAAAACTGTTTTTT. Translating it yields CASSPMGQGGEKLFF.

This clone was seen more than once but under ten times. J is TRBJ2-1 and V is TRBV18; no clear D. From germline, CDR1 is KGHSH and CDR2 LQKENI. The CDR3 length is 14 residues. V dropped 3 bases and J dropped 2 bases, with 8 bases sitting between them. The CDR3 DNA follows: TGTGCCAGCTCACCGGAGAGAACCTACAATGAGCAGTTCTTC. This gives the protein CASSPERTYNEQFF.

The genes are TRBV4-3 and TRBJ1-2; D is uncertain. This CDR3 has 15 amino acids. Germline V gives CDR1 LGHNA, CDR2 YSLEER. V dropped 1 base and J dropped 4 bases, with 13 bases sitting between them. CDR3 bases: TGCGCCAGCAGCCAAGTTGGCAGCAGAGGCTATGGCTACACCTTC. Its translation: CASSQVGSRGYGYTF.

The V and J genes are TRBV7-3 and TRBJ2-3, with 12 bases fitting TRBD2. The CDR3 consists of 20 residues. The germline gives CDR1 SGHTA, CDR2 FQGTGA. V dropped 1 base and J dropped 2; count of bases not matched to a gene: 13. CDR3 nucleotides: TGTGCCAGCAGCTTAATAGGGCTAGCGGGGGGGGGTAGGAACACAGATACGCAGTATTTT. Encoded protein: CASSLIGLAGGGRNTDTQYF.

The V call is TRBV12-5, the J call TRBJ2-7, with 7 bases that match TRBD2. The V segment lost 6 bases and the J segment 0 bases; nucleotides outside the gene matches: 5. This CDR3 region has 14 residues. Germline values: CDR1 LGHNT, CDR2 FRNRAP. The CDR3 DNA is TGTGCTAGTGGCTTAGCGGGCCTCTCCTACGAGCAGTACTTC. Amino acids: CASGLAGLSYEQYF. The variable domain in full, with the rest retrieved from reference TRBV12-5 and TRBJ2-7, is DARVTQTPRHKVTEMGQEVTMRCQPILGHNTVFWYRQTMMQGLELLAYFRNRAPLDDSGMPKDRFSAEMPDATLATLKIQPSEPRDSAVYFCASGLAGLSYEQYFGPGTRLTVT.

This chain joins TRBV10-3 and TRBJ1-1, with 10 bases matching TRBD1. The CDR3 loop spans 15 amino acids. Germline assignment: CDR1 ENHRY and CDR2 SYGVKD. The V gene end was trimmed by 4 bases and the J gene end by 11 bases; junction bases not matched to a gene: 13. CDR3 loop: CAISATRQGARRAFF. The CDR3, as DNA: TGTGCCATCAGTGCGACCCGACAGGGGGCGCGGCGGGCTTTCTTT.

This sequence joins TRBV5-1 and TRBJ2-5; D is perhaps TRBD2 (6 bases). Trimming removed 4 bases at V and 3 bases at J, with 16 bases between. The CDR3 covers 15 residues. Germline-derived CDR1 and CDR2 are SGHRS and YFSETQ. The CDR3: CASSSGSGLEETQYF. The CDR3 nucleotides read TGCGCCAGCAGCAGCGGGTCGGGGCTGGAAGAGACCCAGTACTTC.

The V gene is TRBV6-1, the J gene TRBJ1-1, with 7 bases that match TRBD1. The CDR3 is 18 amino acids. J was trimmed by 8 bases and V by 0 bases; bases with no gene match: 18. Germline V gene lookup returns CDR1 MNHNS and CDR2 SASEGT. CDR3: CASSEARAIELGQKEAFF. The DNA for the CDR3 is TGTGCCAGCAGTGAAGCGCGAGCCATAGAATTGGGACAGAAAGAAGCTTTCTTT.

The V and J genes are TRBV18 and TRBJ1-1; the D is unclear. This CDR3 spans 13 amino acids. The germline V and J ends were trimmed by 6 bases and 6 bases, with 14 bases remaining between them. CDR1 and CDR2 from the germline V gene are KGHSH and LQKENI. In DNA, the CDR3 is TGTGCCAGCTCCCAGGCTCCGACGGCTGAAGCTTTCTTT. Protein product: CASSQAPTAEAFF.

This clone was found once. This same CDR3 is encoded by further DNA sequences in the sample. The chain links TRBV19 to TRBJ2-5, with 7 bases aligning to TRBD1. Per germline, CDR1 LNHDA and CDR2 SQIVND (reference sequence). J was trimmed by 1 base and V by 4 bases; bases with no gene match: 0. This CDR3 comprises 13 residues. The CDR3 here is CASSRDSQETQYF. As DNA, the CDR3 is TGTGCCAGTAGTAGGGACAGCCAAGAGACCCAGTACTTC.

The chain is built from TRBV25-1 and TRBJ1-4; D not resolved. Germline V CDR1 and CDR2: MGHDK, SYGVNS. The CDR3 is 17 amino acids. V gave up 4 bases and J gave up 3 bases, with 18 bases separating them. The CDR3: CASSGHASVGSNEKLFF. CDR3 nucleotide sequence: TGTGCCAGCAGTGGACATGCTTCCGTGGGTTCTAATGAAAAACTGTTTTTT.

The V call is TRBV7-2, the J call TRBJ2-2; D is unresolved. This CDR3 contains 14 residues. CDR1 and CDR2 from the germline V gene are SGHTA and FQGNSA. The ends were cut back, 5 bases at V and 8 bases at J, with 15 bases in the middle. CDR3 bases: TGTGCCAGCAGCCCCTCCCCCTTTTTGGGGGAGCTGTTTTTT. Translation: CASSPSPFLGELFF.

This chain connects TRBV5-1 to TRBJ2-2, with D unresolved. This CDR3 has 16 amino acids. Deletions cut 0 bases from V and 0 bases from J, with 9 bases between. Germline V gene sequence: CDR1 SGHRS, CDR2 YFSETQ. The CDR3, as DNA: TGCGCCAGCAGCTTGGGCGGCAGACCGAACACCGGGGAGCTGTTTTTT. It encodes CASSLGGRPNTGELFF.